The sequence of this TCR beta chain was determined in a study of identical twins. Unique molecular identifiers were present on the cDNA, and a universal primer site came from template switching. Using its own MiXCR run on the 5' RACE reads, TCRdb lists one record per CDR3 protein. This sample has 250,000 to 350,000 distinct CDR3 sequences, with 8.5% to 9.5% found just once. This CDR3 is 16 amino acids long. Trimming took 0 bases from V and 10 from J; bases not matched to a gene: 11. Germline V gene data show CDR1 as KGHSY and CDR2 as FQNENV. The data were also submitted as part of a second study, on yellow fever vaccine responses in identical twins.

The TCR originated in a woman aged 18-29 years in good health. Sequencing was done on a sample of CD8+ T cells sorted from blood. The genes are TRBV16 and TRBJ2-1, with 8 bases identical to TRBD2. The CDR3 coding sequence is TGTGCCAGCAGCCAATCTGACGGGGGGGGTAAAAGGGAGCAGTTCTTC. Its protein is CASSQSDGGGKREQFF.